This TCR beta chain derives from a study of chemoradiotherapy in HPV16-positive cancers (dated by TCRdb to between 2021 and 2023). Looking at the study overall: Using functional T-cell assays on cells from two HPV16-positive patients, the researchers defined candidate HPV-specific T-cell clones and common TCR motifs. The study asked whether T-cell immunity to the HPV oncoproteins E6 and E7 changes during chemoradiotherapy and whether this immunity affects survival. Next, the candidate HPV-specific TCRs and motifs were followed in TCR repertoires from around 91 patients with HPV-related cancers.

The germline V gene gives CDR1 as SGDLS and CDR2 as YYNGEE. The trim is 5 bases for V and 9 bases for J, with a gap of 12 bases between the germline ends. The CDR3 goes from the cysteine to the phenylalanine over 11 residues. This entry keeps only the CDR3 DNA: 33 bases, framed from base 1. Because repertoires were sampled repeatedly during chemoradiotherapy, clonal expansion in the tumor microenvironment could be followed. Concerning this clone itself: What this receptor recognizes is not known. Base qualities are not provided; no much larger clone lies one nucleotide away.

The study at large found these results: In HPV16-positive patients, expansion of HPV-responsive T cells during chemoradiotherapy was associated with improved recurrence-free survival. Expansion of candidate HPV-specific clones and E7-related TCR motifs was observed in the tumor microenvironment during treatment, whereas no such expansion was observed for non-HPV-specific T cells. Only a couple of HPV16-positive patients were used to derive the functional definition of HPV-specific T cells, and the survival association was reported for HPV16-positive patients.

The library was built by means of the immunoSEQ multiplex PCR assay. TCRdb limited this immuneACCESS table to in-frame rearrangements with V and J called. A share of clones is missing; checked studies link under half to unresolved V genes, and the rest is unexplained. The sample table contains about 22,000 clones; only one count was recorded for over 85% of them. About 17% of the sample rests with the top ten. The receptor was isolated from a human donor with HPV-associated anogenital cancer. The sequence is built from TRBV9 and TRBJ2-7, and possibly TRBD2, on 7 matching bases. Source: blood, taken from a patient who underwent chemoradiotherapy. The sequenced DNA is TGTGCCAGCAGTGCGGGGGCTGGGCAGTACTTC. Its translation reads: CASSAGAGQYF.